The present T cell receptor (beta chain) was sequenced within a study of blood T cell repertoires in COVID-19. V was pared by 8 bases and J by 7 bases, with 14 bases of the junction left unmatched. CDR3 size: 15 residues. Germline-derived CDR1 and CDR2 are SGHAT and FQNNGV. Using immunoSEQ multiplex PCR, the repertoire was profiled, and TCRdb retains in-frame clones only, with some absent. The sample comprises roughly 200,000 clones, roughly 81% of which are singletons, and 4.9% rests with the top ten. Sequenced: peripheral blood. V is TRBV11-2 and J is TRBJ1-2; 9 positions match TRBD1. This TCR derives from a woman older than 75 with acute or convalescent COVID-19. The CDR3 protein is CASRQTTGGAGGYTF. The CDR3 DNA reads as TGTGCCAGCCGTCAGACTACAGGGGGCGCGGGTGGCTACACCTTC.